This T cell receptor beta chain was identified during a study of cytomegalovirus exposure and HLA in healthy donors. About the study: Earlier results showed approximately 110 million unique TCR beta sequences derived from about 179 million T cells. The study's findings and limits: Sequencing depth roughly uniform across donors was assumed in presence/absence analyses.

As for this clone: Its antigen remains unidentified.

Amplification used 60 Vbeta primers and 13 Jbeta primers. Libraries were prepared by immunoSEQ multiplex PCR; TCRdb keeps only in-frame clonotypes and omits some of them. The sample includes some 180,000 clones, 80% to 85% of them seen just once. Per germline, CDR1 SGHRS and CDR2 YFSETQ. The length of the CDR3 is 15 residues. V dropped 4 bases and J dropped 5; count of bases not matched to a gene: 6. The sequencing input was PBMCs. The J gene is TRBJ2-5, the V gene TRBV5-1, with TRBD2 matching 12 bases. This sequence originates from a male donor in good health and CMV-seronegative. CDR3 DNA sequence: TGCGCCAGCAGCACCACCGGGACTAGCGGGGAGACCCAGTACTTC. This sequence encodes CASSTTGTSGETQYF.